This T cell receptor beta chain was captured in a study of cytomegalovirus exposure and HLA in healthy donors (dated by TCRdb to the late 2010s). About the study as a whole: According to a later analysis, the 120 or so validation repertoires were produced on the same platform as the 700 or so repertoires of the first cohort. In addition to the first cohort of 650 to 750 subjects, a separate validation cohort of 130 or so different subjects was used. The study aimed to test whether signatures of past pathogen exposure could be identified by cataloging public T cell receptors. High-throughput TCR immunosequencing, statistical association of individual TCRs with disease status, and machine learning were combined to predict cytomegalovirus infection status.

Its CDR3 holds 17 amino acids, cysteine through phenylalanine. Only CDR3 DNA remains: 51 bases, in frame from the first base. The germline V gene supplies CDR1 SGHAT and CDR2 FQNNGV. V and J are truncated by 1 base and 5 bases respectively, leaving an intervening sequence of 18 bases. Separate from the roughly 630-subject first cohort, the validation cohort of 120 subjects was the group to which the donors belonged. What the work shows at the level of the full study, not this receptor alone: Of the cluster scores, 85% to 95% were above 0 in a later analysis, which found that TCRs clustered in the first cohort also tended to co-occur in the approximately 120 validation repertoires. The study listed 150 to 200 TCR beta chains as associated with cytomegalovirus. It was suggested by the authors that the approach could potentially be generalized to other disease states and immunological phenotypes. The validation cohort had no HLA typing available for a later analysis, so co-occurrence within that cohort was assessed over all 110 or so repertoires. Across donors, most TCR sequences were observed very rarely, whereas some public TCRs were present in many individuals. The classifier was reported to diagnose cytomegalovirus status with high specificity and sensitivity in both the original cohort and the validation cohort. In vitro tests confirmed that three of the cytomegalovirus-associated TCR beta chains recognize cytomegalovirus antigens.

Library construction relied on the immunoSEQ multiplex PCR assay. The original pipeline was this. A statistical classification framework was developed to diagnose cytomegalovirus status using the catalog of TCR beta chain sequences. TCRdb retrieved this table from immuneACCESS and kept in-frame rearrangements only. Not all clones are present; in checked studies, unresolved V genes account for under half, and no reason is known for the remainder. For V, J and clone size, that table is used; D and trimming come from the DNA. The sample profile shows tens of thousands of clones; roughly 96% of them were found once. Around 2.5% of the sample belongs to the ten largest clones. Concerning this clone: This clone's antigen is unknown. No much larger clone exists at a distance of one base, and base qualities are not known.

This clonotype originated in a man younger than 30 in good health and CMV-seronegative. The V and J segments used are TRBV11-2 and TRBJ2-1; the best D guess is TRBD1, with 6 bases matching. Sequencing input: PBMCs. The CDR3 in this case is CASSLGGQGSYNNEQFF. The DNA is as follows: TGTGCCAGCAGCTTAGGGGGGCAGGGGAGTTATAACAATGAGCAGTTCTTC.